This is a list of T cell receptor beta chains from one sample in a study of a mutant IDH1 vaccine in newly diagnosed glioma. These receptors' targets are unknown. Some clones are missing from TCRdb's copy, which holds only in-frame ones; the method was immunoSEQ multiplex PCR. The sample holds roughly 39,000 clones, around 82% seen once. The sequencing here drew on PBMCs, taken from a glioma patient whose treatment included an IDH1 peptide vaccine. Receptors originate from a man between 35 and 55 years old with glioma. CDR3s include the opening cysteine and the closing phenylalanine or tryptophan.

v_gene	j_gene	CDR3aa
TRBV5-4	TRBJ1-3	CASSFYGPGNTIYF
TRBV4-1	TRBJ2-7	CASSQTTGVASYEQYF
TRBV6-6	TRBJ2-1	CASRSSGGPYNEQFF
TRBV11-2	TRBJ2-2	CASSLAGQGNTGELFF
TRBV30	TRBJ1-5	CAWSASVTGNQPQHF
TRBV5-1	TRBJ2-2	CASSYRAITGELFF
TRBV5-5	TRBJ1-2	CASRVGTDYGYTF
TRBV4-2	TRBJ2-5	CASSQDPRGQGIPETQYF
TRBV6-8	TRBJ1-1	CASLGGWGYTEAFF
TRBV29-1	TRBJ1-1	CSVAATEAFF
TRBV5-1	TRBJ1-1	CASSRMRGNTEAFF
TRBV7-9	TRBJ2-2	CASGGAANTGELFF
TRBV7-8	TRBJ1-2	CASSHGTGIGYTF
TRBV2	TRBJ2-3	CASTGTSGHTDTQYF
TRBV18	TRBJ2-7	CASSPPQLGGSEQYF
TRBV5-1	TRBJ2-2	CASSRDPSNTGELFF
TRBV30	TRBJ2-3	CAWRRGREDTQYF
TRBV4-1	TRBJ2-5	CASSQGGRTGWKETQYF
TRBV11-3	TRBJ1-5	CASSLAPLYSNQPQHF
TRBV7-7	TRBJ2-5	CASSSGGPRSGTQYF
TRBV2	TRBJ2-7	CASRRSTTYEQYF
TRBV13	TRBJ2-7	CASSTRTRGQGSYEQYF
TRBV11-3	TRBJ1-1	CASSYQENTEAFF
TRBV4-1	TRBJ2-5	CASSQAGNSQETQYF
TRBV19	TRBJ2-5	CASSIDRGKRETQYF
TRBV5-1	TRBJ1-4	CASSLTVASEKLFF
TRBV2	TRBJ1-5	CASSFTGGKQPQHF
TRBV15	TRBJ1-5	CATSTQGPHQPQHF
TRBV6-5	TRBJ1-1	CASSKRQGGTEAFF
TRBV5-1	TRBJ2-2	CASSLVAGSRELFF
TRBV18	TRBJ1-1	CASSPFGSQGASNTEAFF